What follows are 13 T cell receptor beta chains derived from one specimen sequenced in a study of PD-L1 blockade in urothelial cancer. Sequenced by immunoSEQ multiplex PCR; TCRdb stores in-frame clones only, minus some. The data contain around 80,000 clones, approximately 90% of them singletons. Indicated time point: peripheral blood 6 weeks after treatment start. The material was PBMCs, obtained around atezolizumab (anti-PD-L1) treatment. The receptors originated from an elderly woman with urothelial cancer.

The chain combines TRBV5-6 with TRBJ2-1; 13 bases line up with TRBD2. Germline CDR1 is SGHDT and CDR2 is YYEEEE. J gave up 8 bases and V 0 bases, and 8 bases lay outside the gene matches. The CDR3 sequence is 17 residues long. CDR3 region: CASSLGPTSGRADEQFF. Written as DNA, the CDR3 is TGTGCCAGCAGCTTGGGTCCAACTAGCGGGAGGGCCGATGAGCAGTTCTTC. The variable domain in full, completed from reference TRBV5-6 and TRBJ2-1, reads DAGVTQSPTHLIKTRGQQVTLRCSPKSGHDTVSWYQQALGQGPQFIFQYYEEEERQRGNFPDRFSGHQFPNYSSELNVNALLLGDSALYLCASSLGPTSGRADEQFFGPGTRLTVL.

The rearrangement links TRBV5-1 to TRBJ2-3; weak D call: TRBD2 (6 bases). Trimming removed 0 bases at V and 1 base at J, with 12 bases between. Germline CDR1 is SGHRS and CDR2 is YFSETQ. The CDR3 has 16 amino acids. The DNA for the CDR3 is TGCGCCAGCAGCTTGGGGGGGGTTTCGGGCACAGATACGCAGTATTTT. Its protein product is CASSLGGVSGTDTQYF.

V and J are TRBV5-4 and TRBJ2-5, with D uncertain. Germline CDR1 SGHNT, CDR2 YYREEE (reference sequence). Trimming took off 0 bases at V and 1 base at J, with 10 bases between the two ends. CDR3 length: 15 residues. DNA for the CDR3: TGTGCCAGCAGCTTGGGCACTACGCCCCAAGAGACCCAGTACTTC. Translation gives CASSLGTTPQETQYF.

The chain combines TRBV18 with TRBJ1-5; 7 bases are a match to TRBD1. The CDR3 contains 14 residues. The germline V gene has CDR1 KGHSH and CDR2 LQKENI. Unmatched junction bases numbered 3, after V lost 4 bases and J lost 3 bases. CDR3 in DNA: TGTGCCAGCTCACAGGGGGCCGACAATCAGCCCCAGCATTTT. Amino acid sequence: CASSQGADNQPQHF.

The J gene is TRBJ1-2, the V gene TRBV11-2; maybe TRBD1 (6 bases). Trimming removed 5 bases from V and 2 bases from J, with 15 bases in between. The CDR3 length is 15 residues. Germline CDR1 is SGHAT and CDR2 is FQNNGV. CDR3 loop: CASSLRDTWNYGYTF. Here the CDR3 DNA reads TGTGCCAGCAGCCTAAGGGACACTTGGAACTATGGCTACACCTTC.

This chain's CDR3 is CASSRTSGRAGDVPDTQYF. Here the CDR3 DNA reads TGTGCCAGCAGCCGGACTAGCGGGAGGGCCGGGGATGTTCCAGATACGCAGTATTTT. The chain has TRBV5-6 and TRBJ2-3, with 15 bases identical to TRBD2. The CDR3 contains 19 residues. CDR1 and CDR2 (germline): SGHDT, YYEEEE. V shed 4 bases and J 4 bases; nucleotides not matched to a gene: 13.

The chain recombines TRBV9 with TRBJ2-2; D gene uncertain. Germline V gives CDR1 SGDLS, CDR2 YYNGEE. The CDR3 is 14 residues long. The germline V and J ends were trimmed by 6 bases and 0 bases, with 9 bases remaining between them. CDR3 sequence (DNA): TGTGCCAGCAAAATGGGCGCGAACACCGGGGAGCTGTTTTTT. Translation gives CASKMGANTGELFF.

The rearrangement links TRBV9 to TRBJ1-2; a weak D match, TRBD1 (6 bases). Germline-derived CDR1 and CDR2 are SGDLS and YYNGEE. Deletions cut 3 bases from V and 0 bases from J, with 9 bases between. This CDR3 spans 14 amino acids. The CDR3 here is CASSAAGANYGYTF. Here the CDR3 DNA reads TGTGCCAGCAGCGCGGCAGGGGCTAACTATGGCTACACCTTC.

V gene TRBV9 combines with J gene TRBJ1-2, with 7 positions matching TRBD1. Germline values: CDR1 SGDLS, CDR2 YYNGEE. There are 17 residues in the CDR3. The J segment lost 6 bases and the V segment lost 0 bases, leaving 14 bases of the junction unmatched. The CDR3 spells CASSVAITGDISDGYTF. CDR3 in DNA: TGTGCCAGCAGCGTAGCTATAACAGGGGATATCTCAGATGGCTACACCTTC.

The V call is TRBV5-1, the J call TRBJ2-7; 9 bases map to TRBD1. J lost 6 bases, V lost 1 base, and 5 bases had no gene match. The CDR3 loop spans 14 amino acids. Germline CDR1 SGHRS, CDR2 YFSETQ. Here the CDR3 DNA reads TGCGCCAGCAGCTTGCGGACAGGGGAGGGCGAGCAGTACTTC. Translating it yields CASSLRTGEGEQYF.

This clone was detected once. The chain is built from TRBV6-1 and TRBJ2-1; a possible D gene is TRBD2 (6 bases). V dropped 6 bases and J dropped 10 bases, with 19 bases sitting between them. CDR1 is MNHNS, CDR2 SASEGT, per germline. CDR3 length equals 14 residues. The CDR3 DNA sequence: TGTGCCAGCAGGACCGGGAGCCAGGTTGGGGAGCAGTTCTTC. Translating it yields CASRTGSQVGEQFF.

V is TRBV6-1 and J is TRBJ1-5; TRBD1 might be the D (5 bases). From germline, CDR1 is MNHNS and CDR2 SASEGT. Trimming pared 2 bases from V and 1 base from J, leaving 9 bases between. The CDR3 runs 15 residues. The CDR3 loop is CASSEPGLSNQPQHF. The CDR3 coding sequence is TGTGCCAGCAGTGAACCAGGGTTAAGCAATCAGCCCCAGCATTTT.

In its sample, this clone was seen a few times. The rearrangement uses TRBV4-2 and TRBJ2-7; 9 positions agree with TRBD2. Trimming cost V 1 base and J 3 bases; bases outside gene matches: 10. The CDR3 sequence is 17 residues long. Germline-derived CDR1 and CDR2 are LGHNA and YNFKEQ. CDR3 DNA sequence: TGTGCCAGCAGCCAAGCCGAAATAGCGGGAGTAAACTACGAGCAGTACTTC. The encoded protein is CASSQAEIAGVNYEQYF.